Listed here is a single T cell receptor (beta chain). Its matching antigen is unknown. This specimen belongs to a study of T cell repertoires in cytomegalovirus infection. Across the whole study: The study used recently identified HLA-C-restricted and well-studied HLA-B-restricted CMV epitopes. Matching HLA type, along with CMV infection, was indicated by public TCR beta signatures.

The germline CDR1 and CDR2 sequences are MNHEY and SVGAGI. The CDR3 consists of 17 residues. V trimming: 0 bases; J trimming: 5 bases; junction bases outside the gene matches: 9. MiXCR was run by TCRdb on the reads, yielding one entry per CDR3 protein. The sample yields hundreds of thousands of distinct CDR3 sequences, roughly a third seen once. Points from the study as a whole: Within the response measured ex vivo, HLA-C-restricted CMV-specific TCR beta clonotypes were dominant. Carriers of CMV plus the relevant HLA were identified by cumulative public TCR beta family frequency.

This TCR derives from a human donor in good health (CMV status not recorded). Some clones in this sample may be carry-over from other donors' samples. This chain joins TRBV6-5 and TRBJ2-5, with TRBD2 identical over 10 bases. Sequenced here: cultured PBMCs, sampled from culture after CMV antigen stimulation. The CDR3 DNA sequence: TGTGCCAGCAGTTACTCGGGACCTAGCGGGAGCAGCGAGACCCAGTACTTC. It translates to CASSYSGPSGSSETQYF.